The next 30 T cell receptor beta chains were all read from a single sample in a study of T cells in Graves' hyperthyroidism and ophthalmopathy. RNA transcripts provided the source from which TCR beta CDR3 regions were amplified. HTBI primers were the set used in a first-round RT-PCR of the TCR CDR3. TCRdb passed the multiplex PCR reads through MiXCR, listing each CDR3 protein once. The repertoire consists of about 380,000 distinct CDR3 sequences, with under 20% occurring once and the leading ten covering around two fifths. The material sequenced was blood. The receptor source for this set is a man aged 18 to 30 with Graves' ophthalmopathy.

This clonotype was picked up many times. J is TRBJ2-1 and V is TRBV2; 7 bases line up with TRBD1. With 10 bases clipped from V and 0 bases from J, the junction kept 6 bases outside the gene matches. The CDR3 consists of 14 residues. Germline CDR1 is SNHLY and CDR2 is FYNNEI. The CDR3: CATSRDSSYNEQFF. As DNA, the CDR3 is TGTGCCACCAGCCGGGACAGCTCCTACAATGAGCAGTTCTTC.

V and J are TRBV6-4 and TRBJ2-7, with 10 bases matching TRBD1. The CDR3 is 15 residues long. Unmatched junction bases numbered 11, after V lost 6 bases and J lost 6 bases. The germline V gene has CDR1 MRHNA and CDR2 SNTAGT. The CDR3 region has the DNA TGTGCCAGCAGAGCGGGACAGGGGAAGGCCATCGAGCAGTACTTC. Amino acid sequence: CASRAGQGKAIEQYF.

V and J are TRBV4-3 and TRBJ1-5; the D gene is possibly TRBD1 (5 bases). CDR1 and CDR2 from the germline V gene are LGHNA and YSLEER. The CDR3 extends over 15 amino acids. V lost 0 bases and J lost 3, with 9 bases in between. The CDR3 bases are TGCGCCAGCAGCCAAGATCGGACAACCAATCAGCCCCAGCATTTT. Its translation is CASSQDRTTNQPQHF.

The rearrangement joins TRBV7-9 to TRBJ2-7; perhaps D is TRBD1 or TRBD2 (5 bases each). Per germline, CDR1 SEHNR and CDR2 FQNEAQ (reference sequence). CDR3 length: 16 amino acids. Trimming shortened V by 0 bases and J by 5 bases, and 17 bases separated the two germline ends. In DNA, the CDR3 is TGTGCCAGCAGCTTAGCTAAAGGGACGCGGTGGCACGAGCAGTACTTC. Its protein is CASSLAKGTRWHEQYF.

The chain combines TRBV12-3 or TRBV12-4 with TRBJ2-5, with D perhaps being TRBD1 or TRBD2 (5 bases each). Trimming cost V 6 bases and J 7 bases, with 18 bases left between them. The CDR3 spans 14 residues. The CDR3 sequence: CASSLEDPGGTQYF. For the CDR3, the DNA is TGTGCCAGCAGCTTGGAAGATCCTGGGGGGACCCAGTACTTC.

Points on this clonotype: This may arise from a read error, as a much more abundant clone is one base away. The chain employs TRBV5-1 and TRBJ2-7; TRBD1 matches at 7 bases. The CDR3 covers 16 residues. Germline V gene lookup returns CDR1 SGHRS and CDR2 YFSETQ. Here the CDR3 reads CAGSPLVGTATYEQYF. Here the CDR3 DNA reads TGCGCCGGCAGCCCACTGGTGGGGACAGCGACCTACGAGCAGTACTTC.

This clonotype showed up just a few times. V usage is TRBV5-8 and J usage is TRBJ2-7, with TRBD1 as a possible D gene (5 bases). V lost 1 base and J 5 bases, leaving 7 bases between the germline ends. The CDR3 runs to 12 residues. Germline-derived CDR1 and CDR2 are SGHTS and YDEGEE. Here the CDR3 reads CASSLNRHEQYF. DNA for the CDR3: TGTGCCAGCAGCTTGAACAGGCACGAGCAGTACTTC.

This clonotype has a count of ten or more. This chain joins TRBV18 and TRBJ1-5, with a possible D match to TRBD1 (6 bases). The CDR3 is 15 amino acids. Trimming shortened V by 4 bases and J by 0 bases, and 10 bases separated the two germline ends. Germline V gene lookup returns CDR1 KGHSH and CDR2 LQKENI. The CDR3 here is CASSQRQDSNQPQHF. Here the CDR3 DNA reads TGTGCCAGCTCACAACGACAGGATAGCAATCAGCCCCAGCATTTT.

This clonotype has a handful of counts. This chain connects TRBV19 to TRBJ1-6; D is unresolved. The CDR3 covers 15 residues. The V end was cut by 5 bases, the J end by 7 bases, with 15 bases between. Germline V CDR1 and CDR2: LNHDA, SQIVND (reference sequence). CDR3 amino acids: CASSGLLKDNSPLHF. Here the CDR3 DNA reads TGTGCCAGTAGTGGACTCCTCAAGGACAATTCACCCCTCCACTTT.

V is TRBV20-1 and J is TRBJ2-7, with D perhaps assigned TRBD1 or TRBD2 (6 bases each). V was pared by 7 bases and J by 7 bases, with 20 bases between. The CDR3 consists of 13 residues. Germline V lookup: CDR1 DFQATT, CDR2 SNEGSKA (reference sequence). The DNA of the CDR3 is TGCAGTGTTAAGCCCGGGGGCCCCTGGGAGCAGTACTTC. It encodes CSVKPGGPWEQYF.

At least ten counts were recorded for this clonotype. The CDR3 nucleotides are TGTGCCAGCAGCTTGGAAGTAGCTCGGGACGAGCAGTACTTC. It codes for CASSLEVARDEQYF. This chain joins TRBV11-2 and TRBJ2-7; D not certain. CDR3 length: 14 amino acids. V lost 3 bases and J lost 5, with 14 bases in between. CDR1 and CDR2 (germline): SGHAT, FQNNGV.

This clonotype showed up many times. The CDR3 sequence: CASSLMAGGDYNEQFF. CDR3 in DNA: TGTGCCAGCAGCTTAATGGCGGGGGGGGACTACAATGAGCAGTTCTTC. The chain is built from TRBV7-3 and TRBJ2-1; 9 nucleotides align to TRBD2. After removal of 1 base from V and 3 bases from J, the junction contained 4 bases not matched to a gene. This CDR3 region has 16 residues. The V gene's germline CDR1 is SGHTA and CDR2 FQGTGA.

In its sample, this clonotype was seen a few times. J is TRBJ2-2 and V is TRBV28; possibly TRBD1 for D (5 bases). CDR1 and CDR2 from the germline V gene are MDHEN and SYDVKM. The CDR3 spans 17 residues. With 0 bases removed from V and 4 bases from J, the gap between germline ends came to 15 bases. The CDR3: CASSLWVTGRPTGELFF. The CDR3 bases are TGTGCCAGCAGTTTATGGGTCACAGGTAGACCCACCGGGGAGCTGTTTTTT. Together with reference TRBV28 and TRBJ2-2, the CDR3 gives the full variable domain: DVKVTQSSRYLVKRTGEKVFLECVQDMDHENMFWYRQDPGLGLRLIYFSYDVKMKEKGDIPEGYSVSREKKERFSLILESASTNQTSMYLCASSLWVTGRPTGELFFGEGSRLTVL.

This clonotype was picked up many times. The chain carries TRBV3-1 and TRBJ2-7, with D perhaps matching TRBD1 (6 bases). Germline V gene data show CDR1 as LGHDT and CDR2 as YNNKEL (reference sequence). CDR3 length equals 14 residues. V dropped 4 bases and J dropped 2 bases, with 12 bases sitting between them. The CDR3 loop is CASSPDRSPYEQYF. In DNA, the CDR3 is TGTGCCAGCAGCCCCGACAGGTCACCCTACGAGCAGTACTTC.

This clonotype was counted a few times. The chain joins TRBV9 to TRBJ2-5, with TRBD2 identical over 9 bases. The junction had 7 bases not matched to a gene; V was cut back by 0 bases and J by 4 bases. CDR3 length: 16 residues. Germline V lookup: CDR1 SGDLS, CDR2 YYNGEE. CDR3 in amino acids: CASSVAQAGGAETQYF. CDR3 in DNA: TGTGCCAGCAGCGTAGCTCAAGCGGGGGGCGCAGAGACCCAGTACTTC.

This chain uses TRBV2 with TRBJ1-5, with 7 bases identical to TRBD1. With V trimmed by 4 bases and J by 5 bases, 14 bases remained unmatched. Germline lookup yields CDR1 SNHLY and CDR2 FYNNEI. The CDR3 totals 17 residues. CDR3 in amino acids: CASSVTRGTSNDQPQHF. CDR3 nucleotides: TGTGCCAGCAGTGTAACCAGGGGGACTAGCAATGATCAGCCCCAGCATTTT.

This clonotype appeared many times. In DNA, the CDR3 is TGCGCCAGCAGCTTGGCCGGCCATCTAAGCACAGATACGCAGTATTTT. It is translated as CASSLAGHLSTDTQYF. The chain is built from TRBV5-1 and TRBJ2-3, with unresolved D. Trimming left V 0 bases short and J 0 bases short, with 11 bases between. Germline CDR1 is SGHRS and CDR2 is YFSETQ. This CDR3 is 16 amino acids long.

This clonotype was detected once. V is TRBV6-2 or TRBV6-3 and J is TRBJ2-7; 8 bases line up with TRBD1. The length of the CDR3 is 13 residues. Trimming cost V 6 bases and J 4 bases; bases outside gene matches: 5. CDR1 and CDR2 (germline): MNHEY, SVGEGT. The DNA for the CDR3 is TGTGCCAGCAGGCGGACAGGGCTATACGAGCAGTACTTC. This gives the protein CASRRTGLYEQYF.

In its sample, this clonotype was seen a few times. The V call is TRBV12-3 or TRBV12-4, the J call TRBJ1-3, with TRBD1 as a possible D gene (6 bases). This CDR3 has 15 residues. With 4 bases removed from V and 4 bases from J, the gap between germline ends came to 14 bases. This chain's CDR3 is CASSSTGISGNTIYF. CDR3 nucleotides: TGTGCCAGCAGTTCCACAGGGATCTCCGGAAACACCATATATTTT.

The rearrangement uses TRBV4-2 and TRBJ2-5; TRBD2 matches 12 bases. The CDR3 length is 15 residues. CDR1 and CDR2 (germline): LGHNA, YNFKEQ. The J segment lost 9 bases and the V segment lost 1 base, leaving 6 bases of the junction unmatched. The chain's CDR3 is CASSQARTSGASQYF. The CDR3 DNA sequence: TGTGCCAGCAGCCAAGCGAGGACTAGCGGGGCGTCCCAGTACTTC.

This clonotype has only a few counts. J is TRBJ1-2 and V is TRBV5-1; D unclear. The CDR3 covers 15 residues. Germline assignment: CDR1 SGHRS and CDR2 YFSETQ. V lost 0 bases and J lost 7, with 16 bases in between. Here the CDR3 reads CASSLEVSRRSGYTF. DNA of the CDR3: TGCGCCAGCAGCTTGGAGGTCAGTCGTCGTTCTGGCTACACCTTC.

In this sample, this clonotype turned up many times. The rearrangement links TRBV27 to TRBJ1-5, with a tentative D call TRBD1 (6 bases). Trimming took 3 bases from V and 5 from J, leaving 11 bases between them. In germline, CDR1 is MNHEY, CDR2 SMNVEV (reference sequence). The CDR3 runs 14 residues. CDR3 in DNA: TGTGCCAGCAGTTTGCAGGGGATCTATCAGCCCCAGCATTTT. This translates into CASSLQGIYQPQHF.

V and J are TRBV6-1 and TRBJ2-2, with TRBD1 matching 9 bases. V gave up 2 bases and J gave up 4 bases; unmatched junction bases: 2. This CDR3 has 15 amino acids. Germline-derived CDR1 and CDR2 are MNHNS and SASEGT. Here the CDR3 DNA reads TGTGCCAGCAGTGAATCACAGGGGGCCACCGGGGAGCTGTTTTTT. The encoded protein is CASSESQGATGELFF.

This clonotype occurred a few times. The chain is built from TRBV7-9 and TRBJ2-2; TRBD2 matches 10 bases. CDR1 and CDR2 from the germline V gene are SEHNR and FQNEAQ (reference sequence). V was clipped by 5 bases and J by 3 bases; unmatched bases: 6. This CDR3 has 16 amino acids. For the CDR3, the DNA is TGTGCCAGCAGCAGCGGGACTAGCGAGTACACCGGGGAGCTGTTTTTT. This encodes CASSSGTSEYTGELFF.

The chain couples TRBV20-1 to TRBJ2-4; TRBD2 might be the D (5 bases). The CDR3 is made up of 13 amino acids. The V gene lost 5 bases and the J gene lost 6 bases, with 14 bases spanning the gap. Per the germline V gene, CDR1 is DFQATT and CDR2 is SNEGSKA (reference sequence). Written as DNA, the CDR3 is TGCAGTGCTCGGCCGGGGAATTCAAACATTCAGTACTTC. It is translated as CSARPGNSNIQYF.

This clonotype was counted ten times or more. This chain uses TRBV20-1 with TRBJ1-5; TRBD1 agrees at 7 bases. The germline V gene encodes CDR1 DFQATT and CDR2 SNEGSKA (reference sequence). This CDR3 has 13 amino acids. Trimming removed 5 bases from V and 10 bases from J; junction bases left unmatched: 11. CDR3 nucleotide sequence: TGCAGTGCTGAAAAGACAGGGATTGGACCCCAGCATTTT. This sequence encodes CSAEKTGIGPQHF.

The table lists this clonotype with a few counts. This chain uses TRBV28 with TRBJ2-5, with 8 bases identical to TRBD2. This CDR3 has 14 amino acids. CDR1 MDHEN and CDR2 SYDVKM come from the germline V gene. V lost 8 bases and J lost 1; bases outside the gene matches: 6. The CDR3 region has the DNA TGTGCCAGCTCTCGCGGGGGGTTCCAAGAGACCCAGTACTTC. Encoded protein: CASSRGGFQETQYF. The full variable domain, its missing parts supplied by reference TRBV28 and TRBJ2-5, is DVKVTQSSRYLVKRTGEKVFLECVQDMDHENMFWYRQDPGLGLRLIYFSYDVKMKEKGDIPEGYSVSREKKERFSLILESASTNQTSMYLCASSRGGFQETQYFGPGTRLLVL.

There are a few counts of this clonotype. The V call is TRBV5-1, the J call TRBJ2-1; TRBD2 aligns across 8 bases. Germline lookup yields CDR1 SGHRS and CDR2 YFSETQ. V trimming: 6 bases; J trimming: 1 base; junction bases outside the gene matches: 6. This CDR3 contains 15 residues. The CDR3 DNA is TGCGCCAGCACCTTAGCGGGGACTTCCTACAATGAGCAGTTCTTC. Translating it yields CASTLAGTSYNEQFF.

This clonotype was observed many times. This rearrangement joins TRBV7-9 to TRBJ1-2; D is possibly TRBD1 (6 bases). The ends were cut back, 3 bases at V and 6 bases at J, with 17 bases in the middle. CDR1 and CDR2 from the germline V gene are SEHNR and FQNEAQ (reference sequence). The CDR3 runs 15 residues. CDR3 amino acids: CASSFGGQQPNGYTF. In DNA, the CDR3 is TGTGCCAGCAGCTTCGGGGGGCAACAACCAAATGGCTACACCTTC. The complete variable domain, with remaining parts taken from reference TRBV7-9 and TRBJ1-2, reads DTGVSQNPRHKITKRGQNVTFRCDPISEHNRLYWYRQTLGQGPEFLTYFQNEAQLEKSRLLSDRFSAERPKGSFSTLEIQRTEQGDSAMYLCASSFGGQQPNGYTFGSGTRLTVV.

This clonotype was seen a single time. It may be a read error: a sequence one base away is much more abundant. CDR3 sequence reads: CASSLGWGNQLQHF. The DNA for the CDR3 is TGTGCCAGCAGTTTGGGATGGGGCAATCAGCTCCAGCATTTT. This rearrangement joins TRBV27 to TRBJ1-5; tentatively, D is TRBD1 (5 bases). The germline V gene has CDR1 MNHEY and CDR2 SMNVEV (reference sequence). The CDR3 covers 14 residues.